This T cell receptor beta chain emerged from a study of cytomegalovirus exposure and HLA in healthy donors. Germline-derived CDR1 and CDR2 are MNHNS and SASEGT. There are 15 residues in the CDR3. With V trimmed by 1 base and J by 4 bases, 3 bases remained unmatched. 13 Jbeta primers and 60 Vbeta primers were used for the PCR. TCRdb's table, derived via immunoSEQ multiplex PCR, lists solely in-frame clones and lacks some. The sample lists around 170,000 clones, more than 65% occurring once. Sequenced sample: PBMCs. The rearrangement links TRBV6-1 to TRBJ1-5; 8 positions agree with TRBD1. The source of this sequence is a woman aged 45 to 65 in good health and CMV-seronegative. CDR3 protein: CASSEGTGMNQPQHF. DNA for the CDR3: TGTGCCAGCAGTGAAGGGACAGGGATGAATCAGCCCCAGCATTTT.